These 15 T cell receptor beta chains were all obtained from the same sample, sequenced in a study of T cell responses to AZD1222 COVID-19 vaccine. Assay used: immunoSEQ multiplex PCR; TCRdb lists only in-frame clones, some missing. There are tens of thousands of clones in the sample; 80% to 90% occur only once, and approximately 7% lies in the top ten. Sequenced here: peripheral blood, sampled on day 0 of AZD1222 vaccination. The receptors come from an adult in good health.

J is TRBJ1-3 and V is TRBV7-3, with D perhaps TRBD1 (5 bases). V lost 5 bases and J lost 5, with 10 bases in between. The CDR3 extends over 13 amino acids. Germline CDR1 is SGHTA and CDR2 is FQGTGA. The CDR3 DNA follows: TGTGCCAGCAGCCGGGACGGAAGAAACACCATATATTTT. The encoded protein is CASSRDGRNTIYF.

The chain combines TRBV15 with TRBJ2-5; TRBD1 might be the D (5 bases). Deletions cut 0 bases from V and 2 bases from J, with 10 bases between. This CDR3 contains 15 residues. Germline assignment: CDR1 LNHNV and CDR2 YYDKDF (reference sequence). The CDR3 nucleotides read TGTGCCACCAGCAGAGATAGGGCAGGGCAAGAGACCCAGTACTTC. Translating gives CATSRDRAGQETQYF.

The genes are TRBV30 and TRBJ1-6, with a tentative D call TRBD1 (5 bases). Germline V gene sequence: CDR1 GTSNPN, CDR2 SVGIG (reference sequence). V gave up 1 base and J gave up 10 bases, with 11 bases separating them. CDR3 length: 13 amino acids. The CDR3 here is CAWSGQGGSPLHF. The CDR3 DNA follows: TGTGCCTGGAGTGGGCAGGGTGGATCACCCCTCCACTTT.

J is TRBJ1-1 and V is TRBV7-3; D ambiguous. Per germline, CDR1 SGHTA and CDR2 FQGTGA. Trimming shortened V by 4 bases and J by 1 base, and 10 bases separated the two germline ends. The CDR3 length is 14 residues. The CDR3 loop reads CASSSAGPNTEAFF. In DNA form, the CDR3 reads TGTGCCAGCAGCTCCGCCGGCCCGAACACTGAAGCTTTCTTT.

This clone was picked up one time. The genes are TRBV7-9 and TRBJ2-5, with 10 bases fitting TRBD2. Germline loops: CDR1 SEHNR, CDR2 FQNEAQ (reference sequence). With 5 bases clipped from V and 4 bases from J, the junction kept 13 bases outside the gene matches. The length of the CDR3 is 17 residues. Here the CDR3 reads CASSENPSGGARETQYF. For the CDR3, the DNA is TGTGCCAGCAGCGAAAATCCCAGCGGGGGGGCCCGAGAGACCCAGTACTTC.

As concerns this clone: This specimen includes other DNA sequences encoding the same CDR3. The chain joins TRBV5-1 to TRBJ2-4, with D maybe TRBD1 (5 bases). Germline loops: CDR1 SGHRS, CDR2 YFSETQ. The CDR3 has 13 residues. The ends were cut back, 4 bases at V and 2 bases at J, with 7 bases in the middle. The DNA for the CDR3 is TGCGCCAGCAGCCCAGGGTCCAAAAACATTCAGTACTTC. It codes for CASSPGSKNIQYF.

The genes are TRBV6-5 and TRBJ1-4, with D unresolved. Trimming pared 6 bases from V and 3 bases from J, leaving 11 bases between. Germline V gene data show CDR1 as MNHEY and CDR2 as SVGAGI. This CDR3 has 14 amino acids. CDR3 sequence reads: CASSHSAPNEKLFF. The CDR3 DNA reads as TGTGCCAGCAGCCATAGCGCACCTAATGAAAAACTGTTTTTT.

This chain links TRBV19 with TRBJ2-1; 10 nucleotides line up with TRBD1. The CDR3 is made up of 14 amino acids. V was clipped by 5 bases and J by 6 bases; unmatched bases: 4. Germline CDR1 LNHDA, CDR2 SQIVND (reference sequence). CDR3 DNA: TGTGCCAGTAGTGGTGACAGGGGGCCCAATGAGCAGTTCTTC. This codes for CASSGDRGPNEQFF.

The chain's CDR3 is CSLSSNTGAGEQFF. The DNA for the CDR3 is TGCAGCCTCAGTAGCAACACAGGGGCTGGTGAGCAGTTCTTC. V and J are TRBV29-1 and TRBJ2-1; 7 nucleotides agree with TRBD1. After removal of 8 bases from V and 9 bases from J, the junction contained 16 bases not matched to a gene. The CDR3 sequence is 14 residues long. Germline-derived CDR1 and CDR2 are SQVTM and ANQGSEA.

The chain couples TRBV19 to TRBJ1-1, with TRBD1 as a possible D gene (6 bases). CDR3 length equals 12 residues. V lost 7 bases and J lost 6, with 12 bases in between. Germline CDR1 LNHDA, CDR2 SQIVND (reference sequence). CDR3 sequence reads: CASTPNRAEAFF. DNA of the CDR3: TGTGCCAGTACCCCGAACAGGGCTGAAGCTTTCTTT.

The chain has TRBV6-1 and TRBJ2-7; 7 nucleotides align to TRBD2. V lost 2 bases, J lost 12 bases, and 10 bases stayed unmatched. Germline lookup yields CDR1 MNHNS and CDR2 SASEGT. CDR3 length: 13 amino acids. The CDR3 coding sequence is TGTGCCAGCAGTGAATCGGGGAGGGGAAGTAGGTACTTC. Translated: CASSESGRGSRYF.

The CDR3 reads CASNLAGGDEQFF. The CDR3 DNA follows: TGTGCCAGCAATCTAGCGGGGGGGGATGAGCAGTTCTTC. The rearrangement uses TRBV2 and TRBJ2-1; 12 bases agree with TRBD2. The CDR3 runs 13 residues. The V gene's germline CDR1 is SNHLY and CDR2 FYNNEI. With V trimmed by 7 bases and J by 8 bases, 3 bases remained unmatched.

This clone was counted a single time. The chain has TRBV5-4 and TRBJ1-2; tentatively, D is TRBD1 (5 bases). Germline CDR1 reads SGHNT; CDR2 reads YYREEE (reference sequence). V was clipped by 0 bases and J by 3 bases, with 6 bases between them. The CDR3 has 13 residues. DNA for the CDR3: TGTGCCAGCAGCTTGGAGGGGTACTATGGCTACACCTTC. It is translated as CASSLEGYYGYTF.

CDR3 sequence (DNA): TGTGCCAGCAGCTTATACCGCGGGACAGGGGGGTCCTACGAGCAGTACTTC. This gives the protein CASSLYRGTGGSYEQYF. The chain is built from TRBV7-2 and TRBJ2-7; 11 bases line up with TRBD1. V gave up 2 bases and J gave up 1 base; unmatched junction bases: 7. CDR1 and CDR2 (germline): SGHTA, FQGNSA. CDR3 length: 17 residues.

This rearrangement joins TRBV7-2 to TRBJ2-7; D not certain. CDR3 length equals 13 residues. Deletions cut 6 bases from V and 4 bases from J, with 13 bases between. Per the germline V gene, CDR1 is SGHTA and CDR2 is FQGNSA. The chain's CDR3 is CASSEQVGYEQYF. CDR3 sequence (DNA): TGTGCCAGCAGTGAGCAAGTGGGGTACGAGCAGTACTTC.